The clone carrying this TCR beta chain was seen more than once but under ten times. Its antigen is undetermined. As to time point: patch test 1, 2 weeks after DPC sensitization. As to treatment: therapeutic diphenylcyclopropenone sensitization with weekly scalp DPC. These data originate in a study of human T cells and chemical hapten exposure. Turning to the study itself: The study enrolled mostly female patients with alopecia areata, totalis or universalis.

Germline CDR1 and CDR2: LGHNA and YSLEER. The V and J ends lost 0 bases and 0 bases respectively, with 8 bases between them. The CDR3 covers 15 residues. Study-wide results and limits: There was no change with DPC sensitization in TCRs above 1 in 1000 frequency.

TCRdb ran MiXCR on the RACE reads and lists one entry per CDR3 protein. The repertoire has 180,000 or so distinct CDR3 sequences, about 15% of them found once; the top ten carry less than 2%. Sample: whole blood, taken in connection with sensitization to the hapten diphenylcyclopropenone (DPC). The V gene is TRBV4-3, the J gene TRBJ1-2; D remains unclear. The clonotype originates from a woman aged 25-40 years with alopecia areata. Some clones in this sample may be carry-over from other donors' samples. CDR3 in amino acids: CASSQEVRANYGYTF. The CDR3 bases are TGCGCCAGCAGCCAAGAAGTCAGAGCTAACTATGGCTACACCTTC.